What follows describes a single TCR beta chain. The data derive from a study of control samples from healthy donors and cancer patients. Clones were read by immunoSEQ multiplex PCR, and TCRdb kept only the in-frame ones, dropping some. The table includes 90,000 to 100,000 clones, approximately 80% detected once. Trimming cost V 0 bases and J 5 bases; bases outside gene matches: 5. Per the germline V gene, CDR1 is SGHNT and CDR2 is YYREEE (reference sequence). The CDR3 is 15 residues long. The sample consisted of blood. This sequence was found in a woman aged 25 to 39 in good health. J is TRBJ2-5 and V is TRBV5-4; 9 positions agree with TRBD1. The CDR3 loop is CASSLGTGVRETQYF. DNA of the CDR3: TGTGCCAGCAGCTTGGGGACAGGGGTCAGGGAGACCCAGTACTTC.